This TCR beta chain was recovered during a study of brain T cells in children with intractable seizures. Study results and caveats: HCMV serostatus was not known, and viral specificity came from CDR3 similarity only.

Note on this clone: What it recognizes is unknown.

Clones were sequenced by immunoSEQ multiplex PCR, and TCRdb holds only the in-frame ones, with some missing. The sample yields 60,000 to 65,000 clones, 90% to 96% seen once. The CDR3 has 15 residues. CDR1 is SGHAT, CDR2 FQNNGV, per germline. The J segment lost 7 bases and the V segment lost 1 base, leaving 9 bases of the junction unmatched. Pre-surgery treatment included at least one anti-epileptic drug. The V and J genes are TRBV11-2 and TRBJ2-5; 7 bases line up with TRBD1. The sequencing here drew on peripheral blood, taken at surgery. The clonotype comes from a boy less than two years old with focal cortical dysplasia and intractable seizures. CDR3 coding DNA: TGTGCCAGCAGCTTAGCCCCCGGGACAGCAGGGACCCAGTACTTC. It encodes CASSLAPGTAGTQYF. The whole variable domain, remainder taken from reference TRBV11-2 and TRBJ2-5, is EAGVAQSPRYKIIEKRQSVAFWCNPISGHATLYWYQQILGQGPKLLIQFQNNGVVDDSQLPKDRFSAERLKGVDSTLKIQPAKLEDSAVYLCASSLAPGTAGTQYFGPGTRLLVL.